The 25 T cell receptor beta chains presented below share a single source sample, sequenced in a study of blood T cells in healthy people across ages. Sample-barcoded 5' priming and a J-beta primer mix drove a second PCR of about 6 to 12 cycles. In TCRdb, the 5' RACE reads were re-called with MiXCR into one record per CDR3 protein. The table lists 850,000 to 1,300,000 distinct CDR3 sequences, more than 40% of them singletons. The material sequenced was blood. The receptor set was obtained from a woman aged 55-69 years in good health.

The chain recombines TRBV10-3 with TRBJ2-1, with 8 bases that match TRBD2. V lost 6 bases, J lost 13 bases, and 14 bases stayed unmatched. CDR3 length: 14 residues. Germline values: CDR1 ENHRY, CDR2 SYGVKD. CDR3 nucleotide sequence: TGTGCCATCAGAGGGACTAGTAGGCTGGAGACCCAGTTCTTC. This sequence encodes CAIRGTSRLETQFF.

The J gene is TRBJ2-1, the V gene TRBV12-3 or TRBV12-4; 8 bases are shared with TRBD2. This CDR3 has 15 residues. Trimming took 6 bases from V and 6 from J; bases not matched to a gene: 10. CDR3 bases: TGTGCCAGCAGCCCCGGGACTAGATTTCGCAATGAGCAGTTCTTC. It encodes CASSPGTRFRNEQFF.

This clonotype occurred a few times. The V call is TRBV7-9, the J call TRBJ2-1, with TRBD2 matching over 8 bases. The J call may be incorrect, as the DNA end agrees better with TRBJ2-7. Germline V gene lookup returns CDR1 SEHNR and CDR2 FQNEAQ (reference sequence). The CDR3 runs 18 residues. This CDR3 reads CASSFFSVFASGYNEQYF. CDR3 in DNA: TGTGCCAGCAGCTTTTTCTCGGTGTTTGCTAGCGGGTACAATGAGCAGTACTTC.

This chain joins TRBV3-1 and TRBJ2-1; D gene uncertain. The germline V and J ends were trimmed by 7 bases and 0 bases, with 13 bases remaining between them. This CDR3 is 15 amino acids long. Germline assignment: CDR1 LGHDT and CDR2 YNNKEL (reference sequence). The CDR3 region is CASNLPLSSYNEQFF. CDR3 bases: TGTGCCAGCAACCTCCCCCTGAGCTCCTACAATGAGCAGTTCTTC.

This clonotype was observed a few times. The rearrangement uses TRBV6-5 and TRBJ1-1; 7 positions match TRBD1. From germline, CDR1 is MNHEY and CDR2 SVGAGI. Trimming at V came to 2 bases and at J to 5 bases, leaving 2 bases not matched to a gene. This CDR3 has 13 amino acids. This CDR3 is CASSYLDRTEAFF. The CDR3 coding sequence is TGTGCCAGCAGTTACCTGGACAGGACTGAAGCTTTCTTT.

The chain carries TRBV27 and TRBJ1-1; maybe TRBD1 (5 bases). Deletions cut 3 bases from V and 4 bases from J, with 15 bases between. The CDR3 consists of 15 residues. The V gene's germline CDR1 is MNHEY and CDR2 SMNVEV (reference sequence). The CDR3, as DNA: TGTGCCAGCAGTTTGGGGGGGGAGTGGGGCACTGAAGCTTTCTTT. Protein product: CASSLGGEWGTEAFF.

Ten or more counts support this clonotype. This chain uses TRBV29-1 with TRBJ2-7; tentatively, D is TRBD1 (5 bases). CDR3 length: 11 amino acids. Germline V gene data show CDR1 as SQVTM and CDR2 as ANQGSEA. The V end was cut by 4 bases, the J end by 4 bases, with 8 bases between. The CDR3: CSVVKGYEQYF. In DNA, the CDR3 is TGCAGCGTTGTGAAGGGGTACGAGCAGTACTTC.

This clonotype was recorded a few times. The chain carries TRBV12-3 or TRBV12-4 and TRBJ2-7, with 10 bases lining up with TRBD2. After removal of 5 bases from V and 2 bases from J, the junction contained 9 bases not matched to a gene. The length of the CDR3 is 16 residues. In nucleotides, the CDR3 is TGTGCCAGCAGTCGAGGTCCGGGACTAGCGACCTACGAGCAGTACTTC. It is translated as CASSRGPGLATYEQYF.

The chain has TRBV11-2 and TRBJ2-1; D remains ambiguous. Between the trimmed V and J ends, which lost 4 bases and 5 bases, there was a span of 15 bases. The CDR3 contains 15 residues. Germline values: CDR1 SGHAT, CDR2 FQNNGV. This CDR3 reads CASSSLVKIHNEQFF. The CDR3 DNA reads TGTGCCAGCAGCTCCCTGGTAAAAATCCACAATGAGCAGTTCTTC.

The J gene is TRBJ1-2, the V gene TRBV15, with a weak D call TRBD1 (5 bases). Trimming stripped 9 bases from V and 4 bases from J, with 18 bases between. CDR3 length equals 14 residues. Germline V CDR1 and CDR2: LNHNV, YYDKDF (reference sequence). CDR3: CATKRAGQGYGYTF. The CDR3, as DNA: TGTGCCACTAAACGGGCAGGACAAGGCTATGGCTACACCTTC.

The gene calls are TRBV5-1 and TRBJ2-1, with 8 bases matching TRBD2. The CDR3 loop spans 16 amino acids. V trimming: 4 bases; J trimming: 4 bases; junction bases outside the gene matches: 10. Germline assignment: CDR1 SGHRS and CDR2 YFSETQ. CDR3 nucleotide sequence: TGCGCCAGCAGCCCAGGTCCAGCGGGAGAATACAATGAGCAGTTCTTC. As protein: CASSPGPAGEYNEQFF.

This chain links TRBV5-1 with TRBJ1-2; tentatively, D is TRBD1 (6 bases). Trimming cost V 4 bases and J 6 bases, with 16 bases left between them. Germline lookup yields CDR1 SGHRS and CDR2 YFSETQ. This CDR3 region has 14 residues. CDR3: CASSQAGTNNGYTF. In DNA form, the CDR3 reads TGCGCCAGCAGCCAGGCCGGGACAAATAATGGCTACACCTTC.

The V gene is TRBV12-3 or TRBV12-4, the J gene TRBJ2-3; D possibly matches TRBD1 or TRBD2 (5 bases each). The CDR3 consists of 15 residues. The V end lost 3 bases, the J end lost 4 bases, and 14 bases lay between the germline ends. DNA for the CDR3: TGTGCCAGCAGTTTGGGACGACCTACACCAGATACGCAGTATTTT. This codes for CASSLGRPTPDTQYF.

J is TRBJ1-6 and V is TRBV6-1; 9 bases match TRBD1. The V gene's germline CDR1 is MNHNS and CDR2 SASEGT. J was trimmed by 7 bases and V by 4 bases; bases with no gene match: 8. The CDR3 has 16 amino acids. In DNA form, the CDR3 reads TGTGCCAGCAGTGTATCGTCCGGGACAGGGAATTCACCCCTCCACTTT. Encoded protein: CASSVSSGTGNSPLHF.

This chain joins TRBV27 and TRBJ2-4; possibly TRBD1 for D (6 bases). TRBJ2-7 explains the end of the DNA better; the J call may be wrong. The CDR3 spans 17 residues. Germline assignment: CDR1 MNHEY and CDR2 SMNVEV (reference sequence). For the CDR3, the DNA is TGTGCCAGCAGTTTAAGGCAGGGGAAGTCCGGGTCCTACGAGCAGTACTTC. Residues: CASSLRQGKSGSYEQYF.

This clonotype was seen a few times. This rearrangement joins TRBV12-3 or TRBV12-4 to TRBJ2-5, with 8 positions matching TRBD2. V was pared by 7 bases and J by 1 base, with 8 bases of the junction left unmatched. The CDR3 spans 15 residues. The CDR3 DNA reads TGTGCCAGCACTATCGGGACTAGTGTCCAAGAGACCCAGTACTTC. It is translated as CASTIGTSVQETQYF.

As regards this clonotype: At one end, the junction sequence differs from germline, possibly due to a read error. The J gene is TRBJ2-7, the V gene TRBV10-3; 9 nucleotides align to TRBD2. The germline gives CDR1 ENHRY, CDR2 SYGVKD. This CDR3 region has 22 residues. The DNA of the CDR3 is TGTGCCACCAGTGAGTTCGTTTGGTCGGTGGCTAGCGGGAATTACCGCTCCTACGAGCAGTACTTC. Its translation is CATSEFVWSVASGNYRSYEQYF.

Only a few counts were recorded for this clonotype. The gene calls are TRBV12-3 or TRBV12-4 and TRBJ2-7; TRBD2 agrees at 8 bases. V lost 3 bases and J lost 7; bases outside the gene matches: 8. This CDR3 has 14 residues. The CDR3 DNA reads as TGTGCCAGCAGTTTCAGCGGGAGAAGTAGGGAGCAGTACTTC. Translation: CASSFSGRSREQYF.

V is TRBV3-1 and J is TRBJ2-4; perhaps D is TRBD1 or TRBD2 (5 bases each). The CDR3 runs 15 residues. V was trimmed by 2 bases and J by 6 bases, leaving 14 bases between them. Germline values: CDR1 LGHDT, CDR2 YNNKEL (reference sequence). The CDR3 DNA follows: TGTGCCAGCAGCCAAAGTTTCGGGACGGGAAACATTCAGTACTTC. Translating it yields CASSQSFGTGNIQYF.

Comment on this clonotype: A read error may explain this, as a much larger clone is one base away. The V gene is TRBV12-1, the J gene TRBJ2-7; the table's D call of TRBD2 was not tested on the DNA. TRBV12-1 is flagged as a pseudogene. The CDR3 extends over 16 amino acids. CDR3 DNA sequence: TGTGCCAGCAGCCCCCCGGGACTCCGACCCACCCATGAGCAGTACTTC. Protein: CASSPPGLRPTHEQYF.

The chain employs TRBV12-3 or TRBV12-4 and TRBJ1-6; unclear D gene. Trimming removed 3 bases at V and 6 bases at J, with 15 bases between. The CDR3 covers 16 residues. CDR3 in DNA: TGTGCCAGCAGTTTGGGCCCCCTGGACGGTAATTCACCCCTCCACTTT. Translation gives CASSLGPLDGNSPLHF.

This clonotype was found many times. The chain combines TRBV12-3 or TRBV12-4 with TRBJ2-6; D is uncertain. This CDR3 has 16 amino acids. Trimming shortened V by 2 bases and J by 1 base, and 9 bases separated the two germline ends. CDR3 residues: CASSLTTLSGANVLTF. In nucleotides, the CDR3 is TGTGCCAGCAGTTTAACAACCTTATCTGGGGCCAACGTCCTGACTTTC.

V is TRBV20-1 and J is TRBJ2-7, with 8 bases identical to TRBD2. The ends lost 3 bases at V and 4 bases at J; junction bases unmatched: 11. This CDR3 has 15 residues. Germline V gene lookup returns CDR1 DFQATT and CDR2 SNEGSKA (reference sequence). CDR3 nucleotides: TGCAGTGCTAGGTGGGAGGCGGGAGGTTCGTACGAGCAGTACTTC. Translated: CSARWEAGGSYEQYF.

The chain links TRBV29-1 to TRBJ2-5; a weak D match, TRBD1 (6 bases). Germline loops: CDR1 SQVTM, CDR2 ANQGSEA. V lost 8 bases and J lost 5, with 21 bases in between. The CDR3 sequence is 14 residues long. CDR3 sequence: CSPVGLTGTETQYF. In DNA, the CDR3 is TGCAGCCCTGTAGGCCTTACAGGGACCGAGACCCAGTACTTC.

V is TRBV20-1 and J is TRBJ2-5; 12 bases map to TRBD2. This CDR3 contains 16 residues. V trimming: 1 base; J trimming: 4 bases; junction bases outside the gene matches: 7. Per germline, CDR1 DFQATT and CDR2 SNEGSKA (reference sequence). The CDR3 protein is CSARALAGGYGETQYF. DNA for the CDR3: TGCAGTGCTAGAGCACTAGCGGGAGGTTACGGAGAGACCCAGTACTTC.